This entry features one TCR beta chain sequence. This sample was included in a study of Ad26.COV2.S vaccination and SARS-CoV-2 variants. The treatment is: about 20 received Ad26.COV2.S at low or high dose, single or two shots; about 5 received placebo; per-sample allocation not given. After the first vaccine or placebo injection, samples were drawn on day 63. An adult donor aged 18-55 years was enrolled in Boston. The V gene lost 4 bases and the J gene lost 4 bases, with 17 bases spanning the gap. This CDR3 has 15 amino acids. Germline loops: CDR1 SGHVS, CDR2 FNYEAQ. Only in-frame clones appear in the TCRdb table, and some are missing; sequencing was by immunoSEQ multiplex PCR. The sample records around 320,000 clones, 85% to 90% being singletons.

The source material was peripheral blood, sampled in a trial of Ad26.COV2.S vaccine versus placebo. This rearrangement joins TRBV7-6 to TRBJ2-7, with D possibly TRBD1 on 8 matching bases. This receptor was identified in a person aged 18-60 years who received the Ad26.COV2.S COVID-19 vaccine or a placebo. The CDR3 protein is CASSSERDRIYEQYF. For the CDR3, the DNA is TGTGCCAGCAGCTCGGAGCGGGACAGGATATACGAGCAGTACTTC.